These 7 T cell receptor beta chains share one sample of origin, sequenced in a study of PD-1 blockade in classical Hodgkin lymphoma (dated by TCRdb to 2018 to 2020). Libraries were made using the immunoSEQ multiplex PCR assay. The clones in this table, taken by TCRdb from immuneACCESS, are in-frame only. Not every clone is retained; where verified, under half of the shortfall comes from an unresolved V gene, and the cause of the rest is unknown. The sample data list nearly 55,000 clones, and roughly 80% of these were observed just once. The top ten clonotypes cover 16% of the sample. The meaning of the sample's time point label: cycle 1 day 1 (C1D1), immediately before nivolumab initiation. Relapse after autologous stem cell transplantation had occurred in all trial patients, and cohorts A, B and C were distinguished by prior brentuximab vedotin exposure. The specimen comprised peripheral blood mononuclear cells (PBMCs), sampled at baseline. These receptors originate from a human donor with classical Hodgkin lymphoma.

As DNA, the CDR3 is TGTGCCAGCAGCCCCCCCGGACTAGCGGGAGATGAGCAGTTCTTC. Its translation is CASSPPGLAGDEQFF. The rearrangement uses TRBV11-3 and TRBJ2-1, with 13 bases aligning to TRBD2. The V segment lost 5 bases and the J segment 8 bases; nucleotides outside the gene matches: 6. There are 15 residues in the CDR3. CDR1 and CDR2 (germline): SGHNT, YENEEA.

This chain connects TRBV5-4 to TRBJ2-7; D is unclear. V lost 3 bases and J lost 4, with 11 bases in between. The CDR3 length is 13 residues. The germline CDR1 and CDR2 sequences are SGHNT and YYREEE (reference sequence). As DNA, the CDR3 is TGTGCCAGCAGCTATTACAACGGATACGAGCAGTACTTC. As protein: CASSYYNGYEQYF.

CDR3 coding DNA: TGTGCCATCAACGGGGAGCGGGAGGGCAGGGAGACCCAGTACTTC. Amino acids: CAINGEREGRETQYF. This sequence joins TRBV6-4 and TRBJ2-5, with 10 bases lining up with TRBD2. Trimming cost V 10 bases and J 5 bases; bases outside gene matches: 13. CDR1 and CDR2 from the germline V gene are MRHNA and SNTAGT. The CDR3 covers 15 residues.

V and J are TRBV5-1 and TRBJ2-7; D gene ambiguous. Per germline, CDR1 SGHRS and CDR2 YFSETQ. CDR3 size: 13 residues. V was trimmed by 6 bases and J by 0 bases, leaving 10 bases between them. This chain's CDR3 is CASTSPSSYEQYF. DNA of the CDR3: TGCGCCAGCACCTCCCCCAGCTCCTACGAGCAGTACTTC.

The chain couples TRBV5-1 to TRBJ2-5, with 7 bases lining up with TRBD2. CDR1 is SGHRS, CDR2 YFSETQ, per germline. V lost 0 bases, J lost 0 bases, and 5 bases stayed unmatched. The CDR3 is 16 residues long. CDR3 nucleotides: TGCGCCAGCAGCTTGGCGTCTAGCGGATACCAAGAGACCCAGTACTTC. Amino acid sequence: CASSLASSGYQETQYF.

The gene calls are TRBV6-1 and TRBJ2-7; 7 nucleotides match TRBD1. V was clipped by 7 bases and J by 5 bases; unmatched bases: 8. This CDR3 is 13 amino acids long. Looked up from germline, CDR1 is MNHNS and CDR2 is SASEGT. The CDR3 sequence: CASTGTVFNEQYV. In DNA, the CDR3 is TGTGCCAGCACGGGGACAGTATTTAACGAGCAGTACGTC.

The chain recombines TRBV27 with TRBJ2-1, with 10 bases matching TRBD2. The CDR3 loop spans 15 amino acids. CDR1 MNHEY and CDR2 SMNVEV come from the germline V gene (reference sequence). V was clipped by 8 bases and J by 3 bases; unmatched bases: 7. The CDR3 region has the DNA TGTGCCAGCTTCTCCGGGACTAGCGTCTACAATGAGCAGTTCTTC. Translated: CASFSGTSVYNEQFF.